This T cell receptor beta chain was recovered during a study of blood T cell repertoires in COVID-19. Across the study: Both acute and convalescent COVID-19 samples were obtained from the United States, Italy and Spain.

Original methodology: Reference gene primer amplification in the assay estimated nucleated cell counts. Some clones are missing from TCRdb's copy, which holds only in-frame ones; the method was immunoSEQ multiplex PCR. That table supplies the V and J calls and clone size; D and trimming were determined from the DNA. Among about 210,000 clones listed, approximately 88% were seen once. This clone was recorded a few times. The CDR3 totals 13 residues. Germline V lookup: CDR1 SGHDT, CDR2 YYEEEE. V gave up 2 bases and J gave up 3 bases; unmatched junction bases: 0. Participant ages covered roughly 18 to 89 years across 24 US areas. Participants had their cohort set by participant-reported clinical history.

Sequenced sample: PBMCs or T cells enriched from blood (not recorded which). The sequence came from a man in his late teens or twenties with acute COVID-19. The genes are TRBV5-6 and TRBJ2-7; TRBD2 aligns across 9 bases. The CDR3 nucleotides are TGTGCCAGCAGCTTTAGCGGGAGCTACGAGCAGTACTTC. This translates into CASSFSGSYEQYF.